These T cell receptor beta chains were read from a single sample in a study of PD-1 blockade in classical Hodgkin lymphoma. The assay was immunoSEQ multiplex PCR, and TCRdb's table has in-frame clones only and misses some. The sample lists 43,000 or so clones, 73% occurring once. The sample here was peripheral blood mononuclear cells (PBMCs), taken at baseline. The receptors shown here come from a human donor with classical Hodgkin lymphoma. The CDR3 runs from the conserved cysteine through the conserved F or W. D genes are given only for firm matches. Not all rows give a size; the values are once, few, many and, for expanded clones, a class.

j_gene	abundance	v_gene	d_gene	CDR3nt	CDR3aa
TRBJ2-1	few	TRBV5-1	-	TGCGCCAGCAGCTTGTTTCCTAGCGACTCCTACAATGAGCAGTTCTTC	CASSLFPSDSYNEQFF
TRBJ1-2	-	TRBV6-1	-	TGTGCCAGCAGTGGACGCGGGACCCCGGGCGGAAACTATGGCTACACCTTC	CASSGRGTPGGNYGYTF
TRBJ2-7	-	TRBV6-6	TRBD1	TGTGCCAGCACCCCGGACAGGGACGGCGAGCGGTACTTC	CASTPDRDGERYF
TRBJ1-5	-	TRBV28	-	TGTGCCAGCAGCTCCTGGCACAGCGCCGTTAGGGATCAGCCCCAGCATTTT	CASSSWHSAVRDQPQHF
TRBJ1-6	-	TRBV28	-	TGTGCCAGCAGAGAAACAGGGTTATCATCACCCCTCCACTTT	CASRETGLSSPLHF
TRBJ2-3	few	TRBV5-6	-	TGTGCCAGCAGCCTGTACACAGATACGCAGTATTTT	CASSLYTDTQYF
TRBJ1-1	-	TRBV27	-	TGTGCCAGCAGGCGGGGGGGGGCGGACACTGAAGCTTTCTTT	CASRRGGADTEAFF
TRBJ2-5	-	TRBV27	TRBD1	TGTGCCAGCAGGCCTTTACAGGGGGCAGAGGAGACCCAGTACTTC	CASRPLQGAEETQYF
TRBJ1-1	-	TRBV11-2	-	TGTGCCAGCAGCTCAACGTTCGGAGGGGGGAACACTGAAGCTTTCTTT	CASSSTFGGGNTEAFF
TRBJ2-7	-	TRBV6-1	TRBD1	TGTGCCAGCAGTGAAGGTCAGGGGGTGGGCTACGAGCAGTACTTC	CASSEGQGVGYEQYF
TRBJ2-1	medium-sized	TRBV14	TRBD2	TGTGCCAGCAGCCAAAACCCGGGGCTAGCGGGATGGGTAAGCAATGAGCAGTTCTTC	CASSQNPGLAGWVSNEQFF
TRBJ2-1	-	TRBV5-1	-	TGCGCCAGCACCCAGGGAGATATGGCGGGATTAGGTGAGCAGTTCTTC	CASTQGDMAGLGEQFF
TRBJ1-1	few	TRBV9	-	TGTGCCAGCACCCCAGAGGGGTTGAACACTGAAGCTTTCTTT	CASTPEGLNTEAFF
TRBJ2-1	few	TRBV27	TRBD1	TGTGCCAGCATCGAGGTTTCAGGGGGATATGAGCAGTTCTTC	CASIEVSGGYEQFF
TRBJ1-2	-	TRBV5-1	-	TGCGCCAGCAGCTCATTCCCGGGGGCCTCCGAAGGCTACACCTTC	CASSSFPGASEGYTF
TRBJ2-1	once	TRBV2	-	TGTGCCAGCAGCTGGACTGTGAGCTCCTACAATGAGCAGTTCTTC	CASSWTVSSYNEQFF
TRBJ2-1	once	TRBV13	TRBD1	TGTGCCAGCAGCCCCGGGACAGGATACAATGAGCAGTTCTTC	CASSPGTGYNEQFF
TRBJ2-7	-	TRBV5-1	TRBD1	TGCGCCAGCAGCCGAATGGGACAGGGTAACGAGCAGTACTTC	CASSRMGQGNEQYF
TRBJ1-1	few	TRBV6-4	-	TGTGCCAGCAGTGCTGAACTGGACACTGAAGCTTTCTTT	CASSAELDTEAFF
TRBJ2-1	-	TRBV7-3	TRBD2	TGTGCCAGCAGTGTGGCTAGCGGGAACAATGAGCAGTTCTTC	CASSVASGNNEQFF